The 8 T cell receptor beta chains listed next were all sequenced from one sample in a study of patients and donors after allogeneic stem cell transplantation. TCRdb fed the RT-PCR reads into MiXCR, producing one record per CDR3 protein. Of hundreds of thousands of distinct CDR3 sequences in the sample, more than 15% are singletons; the top ten hold over 6%. Specimen: blood, either unsorted or a sorted T cell fraction (not recorded which). All receptors derive from a human donor who was either an allogeneic HSCT recipient or a stem cell or donor lymphocyte infusion donor (not recorded which). It is not recorded whose cells these are; they may come from a transplant donor.

This clonotype has a handful of counts. V gene TRBV5-1 combines with J gene TRBJ2-1, with 10 bases identical to TRBD2. The CDR3 is 17 residues long. Trimming at V came to 4 bases and at J to 8 bases, leaving 15 bases not matched to a gene. The germline gives CDR1 SGHRS, CDR2 YFSETQ. CDR3 in DNA: TGCGCCAGCAGCCCCGGGACTAGCGCCCTAGTTTTCCATGAGCAGTTCTTC. It codes for CASSPGTSALVFHEQFF.

The V call is TRBV20-1, the J call TRBJ2-5, with D perhaps TRBD1 (6 bases). The CDR3 sequence is 13 residues long. The germline V gene has CDR1 DFQATT and CDR2 SNEGSKA (reference sequence). With 8 bases removed from V and 3 bases from J, the gap between germline ends came to 16 bases. CDR3 protein: CSTKSGTKETQYF. In nucleotides, the CDR3 is TGCAGTACCAAGTCCGGGACAAAAGAGACCCAGTACTTC.

This clonotype was recorded many times. The chain links TRBV12-3 or TRBV12-4 to TRBJ1-1; possible D gene TRBD1, 6 bases. The V end was cut by 6 bases, the J end by 6 bases, with 20 bases between. The CDR3 consists of 15 residues. DNA of the CDR3: TGTGCCAGCAGCCATACTATAGGGGGAACACCTGAAGCTTTCTTT. Translation: CASSHTIGGTPEAFF.

The CDR3, as DNA: TGTGCCAGCAGTTCCTCCGGGACAGGGTCCGGGGAGCTGTTTTTT. This gives the protein CASSSSGTGSGELFF. The chain carries TRBV27 and TRBJ2-2, with 9 bases lining up with TRBD1. The trim removed 4 bases at V and 6 bases at J, leaving 6 bases unmatched. Per the germline V gene, CDR1 is MNHEY and CDR2 is SMNVEV (reference sequence). The CDR3 loop spans 15 amino acids.

The V and J genes are TRBV20-1 and TRBJ1-1; a possible D gene is TRBD1 (6 bases). The length of the CDR3 is 14 residues. V lost 3 bases to trimming and J lost 3 bases, with 14 bases between them. Germline CDR1 and CDR2: DFQATT and SNEGSKA (reference sequence). The CDR3 protein is CSARFTGLYTEAFF. The CDR3, as DNA: TGCAGTGCTAGGTTCACAGGGTTGTACACTGAAGCTTTCTTT.

This clonotype was found many times. The chain combines TRBV7-9 with TRBJ1-6; the D gene is possibly TRBD1 (6 bases). The V and J ends lost 5 bases and 10 bases respectively, with 15 bases between them. The CDR3 sequence is 14 residues long. Germline CDR1 SEHNR, CDR2 FQNEAQ (reference sequence). CDR3: CASSARQGNSPLHF. The CDR3 DNA reads TGTGCCAGCAGCGCCCGGCAGGGGAACTCACCCCTCCACTTT.

This clonotype was observed a handful of times. The chain combines TRBV11-2 with TRBJ1-4; D unresolved. CDR3 length equals 13 residues. CDR1 is SGHAT and CDR2 is FQNNGV in the germline V gene. V lost 6 bases to trimming and J lost 8 bases, with 13 bases between them. The CDR3 DNA reads TGTGCCAGCAGGTCCCTTTCGTACGAAAAACTGTTTTTT. Its translation: CASRSLSYEKLFF.

This clonotype was seen many times. The chain joins TRBV7-3 to TRBJ2-3; TRBD2 aligns across 7 bases. Germline lookup yields CDR1 SGHTA and CDR2 FQGTGA. The CDR3 spans 14 residues. J gave up 5 bases and V 1 base, and 3 bases lay outside the gene matches. DNA for the CDR3: TGTGCCAGCAGCTTAATCGGGGGGATAGATACGCAGTATTTT. It translates to CASSLIGGIDTQYF.